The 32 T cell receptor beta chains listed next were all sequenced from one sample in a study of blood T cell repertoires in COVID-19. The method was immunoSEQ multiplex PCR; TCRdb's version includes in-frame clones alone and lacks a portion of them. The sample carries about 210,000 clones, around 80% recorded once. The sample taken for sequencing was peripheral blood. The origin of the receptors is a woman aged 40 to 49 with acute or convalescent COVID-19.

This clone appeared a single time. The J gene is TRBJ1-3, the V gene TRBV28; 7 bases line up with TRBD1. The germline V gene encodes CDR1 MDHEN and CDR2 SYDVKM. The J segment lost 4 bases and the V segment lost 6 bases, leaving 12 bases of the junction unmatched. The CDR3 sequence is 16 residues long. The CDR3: CASSPPRGSSGNTIYF. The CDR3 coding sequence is TGTGCCAGCAGCCCACCCAGGGGGTCGTCAGGAAACACCATATATTTT.

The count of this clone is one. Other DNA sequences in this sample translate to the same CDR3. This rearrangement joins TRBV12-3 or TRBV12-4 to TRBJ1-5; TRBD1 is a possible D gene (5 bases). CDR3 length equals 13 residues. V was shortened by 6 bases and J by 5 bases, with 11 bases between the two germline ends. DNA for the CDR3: TGTGCCAGCAGCCTAACGGGGGATCAGCCCCAGCATTTT. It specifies CASSLTGDQPQHF.

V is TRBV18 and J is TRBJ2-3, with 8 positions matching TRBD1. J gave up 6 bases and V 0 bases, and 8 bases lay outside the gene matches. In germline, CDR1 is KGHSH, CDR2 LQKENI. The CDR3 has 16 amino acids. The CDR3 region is CASSPPGGQGRDTQYF. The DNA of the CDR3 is TGTGCCAGCTCACCACCCGGAGGACAGGGAAGGGATACGCAGTATTTT.

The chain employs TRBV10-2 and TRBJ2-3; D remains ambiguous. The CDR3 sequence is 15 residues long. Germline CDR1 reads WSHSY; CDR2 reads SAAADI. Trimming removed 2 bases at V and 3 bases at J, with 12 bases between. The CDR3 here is CASSEDSLRTDTQYF. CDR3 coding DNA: TGCGCCAGCAGTGAGGATAGTCTTCGGACAGATACGCAGTATTTT.

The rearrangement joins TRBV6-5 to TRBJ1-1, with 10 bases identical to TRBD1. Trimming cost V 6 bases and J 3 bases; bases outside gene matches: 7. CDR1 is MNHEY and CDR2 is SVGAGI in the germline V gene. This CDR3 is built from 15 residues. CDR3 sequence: CASSPTGGSYTEAFF. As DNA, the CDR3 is TGTGCCAGCAGCCCGACAGGGGGCTCCTACACTGAAGCTTTCTTT.

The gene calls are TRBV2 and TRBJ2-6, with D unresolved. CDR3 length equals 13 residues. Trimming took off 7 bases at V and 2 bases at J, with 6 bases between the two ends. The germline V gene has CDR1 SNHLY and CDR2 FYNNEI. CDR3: CASIGPGANVLTF. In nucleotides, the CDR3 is TGTGCCAGCATCGGTCCTGGGGCCAACGTCCTGACTTTC. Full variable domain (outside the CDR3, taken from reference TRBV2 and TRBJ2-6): EPEVTQTPSHQVTQMGQEVILRCVPISNHLYFYWYRQILGQKVEFLVSFYNNEISEKSEIFDDQFSVERPDGSNFTLKIRSTKLEDSAMYFCASIGPGANVLTFGAGSRLTVL.

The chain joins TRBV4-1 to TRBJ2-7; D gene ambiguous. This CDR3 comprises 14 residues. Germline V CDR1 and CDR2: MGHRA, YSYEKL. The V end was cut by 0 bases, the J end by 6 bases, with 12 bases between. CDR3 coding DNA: TGCGCCAGCAGCCAAGACCCAGAGGCAAGCGAGCAGTACTTC. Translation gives CASSQDPEASEQYF.

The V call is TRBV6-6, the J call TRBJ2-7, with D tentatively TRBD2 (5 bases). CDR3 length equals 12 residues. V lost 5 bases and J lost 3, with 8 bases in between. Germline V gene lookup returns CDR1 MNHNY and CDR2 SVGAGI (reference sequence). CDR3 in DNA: TGTGCCAGCAGTCTCGAGGGCTACGAGCAGTACTTC. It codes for CASSLEGYEQYF.

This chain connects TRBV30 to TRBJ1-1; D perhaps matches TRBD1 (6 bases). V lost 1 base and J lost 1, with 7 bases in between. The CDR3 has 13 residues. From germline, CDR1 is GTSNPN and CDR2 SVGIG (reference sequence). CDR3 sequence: CAWSETGNTEAFF. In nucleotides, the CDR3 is TGTGCCTGGAGTGAGACAGGGAACACTGAAGCTTTCTTT.

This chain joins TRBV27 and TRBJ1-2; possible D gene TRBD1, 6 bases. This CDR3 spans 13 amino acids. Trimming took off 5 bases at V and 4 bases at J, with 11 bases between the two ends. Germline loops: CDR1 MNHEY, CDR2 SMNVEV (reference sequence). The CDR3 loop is CASSRTVLYGYTF. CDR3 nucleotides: TGTGCCAGCAGTCGGACAGTCCTCTATGGCTACACCTTC.

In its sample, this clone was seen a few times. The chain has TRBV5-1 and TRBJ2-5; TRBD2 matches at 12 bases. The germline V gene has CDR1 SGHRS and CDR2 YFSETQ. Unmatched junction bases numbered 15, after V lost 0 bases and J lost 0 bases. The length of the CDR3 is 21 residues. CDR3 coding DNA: TGCGCCAGCAGCTTGGTTACTAGCGGGGGGATTAGTCGCTGGTACCAAGAGACCCAGTACTTC. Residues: CASSLVTSGGISRWYQETQYF.

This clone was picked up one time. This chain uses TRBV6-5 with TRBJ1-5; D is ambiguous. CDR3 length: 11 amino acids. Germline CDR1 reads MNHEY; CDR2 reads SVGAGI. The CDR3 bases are TGTTTCGGGGTCATCAATCAGCCCCAGCATTTT. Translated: CFGVINQPQHF.

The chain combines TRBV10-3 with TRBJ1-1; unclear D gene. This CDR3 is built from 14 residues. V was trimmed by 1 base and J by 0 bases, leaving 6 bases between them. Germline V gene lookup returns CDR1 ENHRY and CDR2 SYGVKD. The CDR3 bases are TGTGCCATCAGTGAGTATCCATTGAACACTGAAGCTTTCTTT. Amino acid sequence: CAISEYPLNTEAFF.

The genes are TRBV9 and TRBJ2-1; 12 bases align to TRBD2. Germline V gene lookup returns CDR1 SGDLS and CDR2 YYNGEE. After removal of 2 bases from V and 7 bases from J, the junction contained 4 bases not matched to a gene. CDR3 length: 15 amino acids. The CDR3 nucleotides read TGTGCCAGCAGCGTCGGACTAGCGGGATTTAATGAGCAGTTCTTC. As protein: CASSVGLAGFNEQFF.

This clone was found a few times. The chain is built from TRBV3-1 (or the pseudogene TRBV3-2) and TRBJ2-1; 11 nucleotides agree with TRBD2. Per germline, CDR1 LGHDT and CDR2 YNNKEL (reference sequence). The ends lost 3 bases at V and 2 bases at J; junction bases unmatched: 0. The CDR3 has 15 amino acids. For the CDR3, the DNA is TGTGCCAGCAGCCAGGGACTAGCGGCCTACAATGAGCAGTTCTTC. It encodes CASSQGLAAYNEQFF.

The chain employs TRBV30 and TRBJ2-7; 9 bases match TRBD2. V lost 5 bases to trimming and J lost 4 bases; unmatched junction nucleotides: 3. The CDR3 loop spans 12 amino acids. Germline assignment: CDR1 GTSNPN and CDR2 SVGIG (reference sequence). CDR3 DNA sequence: TGTGCCTGGGGGACTAGCAGGTACGAGCAGTACTTC. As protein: CAWGTSRYEQYF. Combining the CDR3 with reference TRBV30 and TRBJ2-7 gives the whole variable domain SQTIHQWPATLVQPVGSPLSLECTVEGTSNPNLYWYRQAAGRGLQLLFYSVGIGQISSEVPQNLSASRPQDRQFILSSKKLLLSDSGFYLCAWGTSRYEQYFGPGTRLTVT.

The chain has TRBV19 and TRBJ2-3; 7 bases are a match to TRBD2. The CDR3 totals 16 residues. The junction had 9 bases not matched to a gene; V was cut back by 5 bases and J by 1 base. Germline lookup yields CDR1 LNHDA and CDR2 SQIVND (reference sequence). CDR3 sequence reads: CASSPPRLAGTDTQYF. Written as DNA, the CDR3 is TGTGCCAGTAGTCCCCCCAGACTAGCTGGCACAGATACGCAGTATTTT.

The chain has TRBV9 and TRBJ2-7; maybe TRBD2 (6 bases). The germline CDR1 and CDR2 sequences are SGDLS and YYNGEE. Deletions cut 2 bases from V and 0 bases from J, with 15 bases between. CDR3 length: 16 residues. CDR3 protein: CASSVGSGSYSYEQYF. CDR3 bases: TGTGCCAGCAGCGTCGGCTCCGGGAGCTACTCCTACGAGCAGTACTTC.

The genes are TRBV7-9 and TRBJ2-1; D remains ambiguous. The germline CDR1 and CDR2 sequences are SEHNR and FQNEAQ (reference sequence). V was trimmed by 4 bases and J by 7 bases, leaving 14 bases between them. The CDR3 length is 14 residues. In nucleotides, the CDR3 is TGTGCCAGCAGCTCCGGCCGGGTAGTGAATGAGCAGTTCTTC. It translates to CASSSGRVVNEQFF.

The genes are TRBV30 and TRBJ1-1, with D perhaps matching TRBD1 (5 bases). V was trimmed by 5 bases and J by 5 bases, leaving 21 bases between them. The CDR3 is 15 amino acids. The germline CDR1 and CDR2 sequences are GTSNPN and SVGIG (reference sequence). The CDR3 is CAWVGRPGWETEAFF. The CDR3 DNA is TGTGCCTGGGTGGGGCGACCAGGGTGGGAAACTGAAGCTTTCTTT.

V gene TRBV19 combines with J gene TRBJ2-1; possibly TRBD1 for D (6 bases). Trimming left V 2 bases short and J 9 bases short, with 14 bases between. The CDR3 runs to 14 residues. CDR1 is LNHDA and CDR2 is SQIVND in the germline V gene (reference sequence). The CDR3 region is CASSILAHRAEQFF. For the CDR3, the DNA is TGTGCCAGTAGTATACTAGCCCACAGGGCTGAGCAGTTCTTC. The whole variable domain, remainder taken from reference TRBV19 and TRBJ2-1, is DGGITQSPKYLFRKEGQNVTLSCEQNLNHDAMYWYRQDPGQGLRLIYYSQIVNDFQKGDIAEGYSVSREKKESFPLTVTSAQKNPTAFYLCASSILAHRAEQFFGPGTRLTVL.

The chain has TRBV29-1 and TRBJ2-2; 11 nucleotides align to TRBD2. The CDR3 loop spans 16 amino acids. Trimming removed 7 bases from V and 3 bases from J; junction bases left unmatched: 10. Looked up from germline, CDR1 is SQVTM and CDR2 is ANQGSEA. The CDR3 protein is CSGAHSGREDTGELFF. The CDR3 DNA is TGCAGCGGGGCGCATAGCGGGAGGGAGGACACCGGGGAGCTGTTTTTT.

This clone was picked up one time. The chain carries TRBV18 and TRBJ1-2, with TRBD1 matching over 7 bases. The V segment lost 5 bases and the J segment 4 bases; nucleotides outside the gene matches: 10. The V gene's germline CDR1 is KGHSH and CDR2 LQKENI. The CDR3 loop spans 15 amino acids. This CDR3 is CASSGNDRAGYGYTF. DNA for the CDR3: TGTGCCAGCTCAGGTAATGACAGGGCCGGCTATGGCTACACCTTC. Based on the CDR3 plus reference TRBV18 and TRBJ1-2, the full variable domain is NAGVMQNPRHLVRRRGQEARLRCSPMKGHSHVYWYRQLPEEGLKFMVYLQKENIIDESGMPKERFSAEFPKEGPSILRIQQVVRGDSAAYFCASSGNDRAGYGYTFGSGTRLTVV.

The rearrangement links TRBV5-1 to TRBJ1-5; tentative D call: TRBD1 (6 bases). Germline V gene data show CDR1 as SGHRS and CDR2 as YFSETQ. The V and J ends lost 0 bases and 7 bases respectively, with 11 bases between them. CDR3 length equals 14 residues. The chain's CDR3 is CASSLAGDGQPQHF. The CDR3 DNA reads TGCGCCAGCAGCTTGGCAGGGGACGGCCAGCCCCAGCATTTT.

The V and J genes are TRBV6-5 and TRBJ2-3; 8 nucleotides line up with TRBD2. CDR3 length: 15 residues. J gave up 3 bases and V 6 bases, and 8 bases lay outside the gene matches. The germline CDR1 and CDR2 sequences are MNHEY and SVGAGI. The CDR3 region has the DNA TGTGCCAGCAGCTTGACTAGCGCCTCGACAGATACGCAGTATTTT. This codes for CASSLTSASTDTQYF.

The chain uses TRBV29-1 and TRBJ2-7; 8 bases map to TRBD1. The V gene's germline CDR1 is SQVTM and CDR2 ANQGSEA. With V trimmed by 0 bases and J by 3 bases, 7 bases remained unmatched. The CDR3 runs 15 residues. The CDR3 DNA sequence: TGCAGCGTTGAAGATCCAAGGACAGGGCACTACGAGCAGTACTTC. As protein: CSVEDPRTGHYEQYF.

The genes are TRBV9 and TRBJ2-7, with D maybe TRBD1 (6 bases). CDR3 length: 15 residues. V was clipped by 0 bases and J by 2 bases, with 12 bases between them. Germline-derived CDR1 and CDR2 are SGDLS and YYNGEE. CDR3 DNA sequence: TGTGCCAGCAGCGTAGATTCTGGGACAACCTACGAGCAGTACTTC. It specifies CASSVDSGTTYEQYF.

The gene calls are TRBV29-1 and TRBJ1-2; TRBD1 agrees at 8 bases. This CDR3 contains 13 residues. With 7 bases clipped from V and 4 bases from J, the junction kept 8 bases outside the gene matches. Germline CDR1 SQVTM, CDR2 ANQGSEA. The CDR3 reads CSAFSGTGYGYTF. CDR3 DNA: TGCAGCGCCTTCTCTGGGACAGGCTATGGCTACACCTTC.

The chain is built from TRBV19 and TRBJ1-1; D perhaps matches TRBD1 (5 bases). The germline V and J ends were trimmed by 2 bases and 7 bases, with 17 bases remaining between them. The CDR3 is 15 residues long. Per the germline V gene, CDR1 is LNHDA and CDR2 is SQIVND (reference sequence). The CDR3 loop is CASSIWGAGKDEAFF. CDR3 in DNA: TGTGCCAGTAGTATATGGGGCGCAGGGAAGGATGAAGCTTTCTTT.

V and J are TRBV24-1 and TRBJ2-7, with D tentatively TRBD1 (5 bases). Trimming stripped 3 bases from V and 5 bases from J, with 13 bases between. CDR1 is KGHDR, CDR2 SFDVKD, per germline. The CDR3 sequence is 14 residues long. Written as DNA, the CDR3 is TGTGCCACCAGTGATCCCTCTTGGGGCAACGAGCAGTACTTC. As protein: CATSDPSWGNEQYF.

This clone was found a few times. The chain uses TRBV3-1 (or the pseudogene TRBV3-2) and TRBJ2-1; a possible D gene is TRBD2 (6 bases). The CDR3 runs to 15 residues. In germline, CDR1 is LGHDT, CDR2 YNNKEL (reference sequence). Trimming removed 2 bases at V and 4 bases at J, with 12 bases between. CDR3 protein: CASSQWDGGYNEQFF. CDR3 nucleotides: TGTGCCAGCAGCCAATGGGACGGGGGATACAATGAGCAGTTCTTC.

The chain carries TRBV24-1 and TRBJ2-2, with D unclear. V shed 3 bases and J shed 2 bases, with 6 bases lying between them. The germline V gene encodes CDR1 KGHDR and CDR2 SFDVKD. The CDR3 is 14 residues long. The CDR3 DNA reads TGTGCCACCAGTGATAGGAGCAACACCGGGGAGCTGTTTTTT. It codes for CATSDRSNTGELFF.